The following is a T cell receptor (beta chain) sequence with its context. Germline V gene data show CDR1 as MNHGY and CDR2 as SAAAGT. The length of the CDR3 is 16 residues. The trim removed 7 bases at V and 6 bases at J, leaving 10 bases unmatched. Time point: after trial treatment. Treatment of the sample: LDRT plus nivolumab, ipilimumab, low-dose cyclophosphamide and aspirin (RACIN trial). Treatment combined nivolumab, ipilimumab, aspirin, low-dose cyclophosphamide and low-dose radiotherapy in a dose-escalation trial. This specimen comes from a study of low-dose radiotherapy and immunotherapy resistance in tumors. Study context: Dosing for Cohort 2 consisted of 1 Gy per fraction every two weeks, reaching a total of 13 Gy over 26 weeks.

cDNA synthesis used a TRAV/TRBV-specific primer set for both chains. TCR amplification involved roughly 21 PCR cycles with a constant-region primer and V-primer adapter. TCRdb itself ran the reads through MiXCR, one entry per CDR3 protein. This table has under 35,000 distinct CDR3 sequences, approximately 49% appearing once. Specimen: PBMCs, collected after low-dose radiotherapy plus immunotherapy. The sequence came from a male donor with gallbladder cancer. V usage is TRBV6-8 and J usage is TRBJ1-5; 12 bases are shared with TRBD1. The CDR3 DNA is TGTGCCAGCACCCTCCGGGACAGGGGGCCCCCTCAGCCCCAGCATTTT. Translated, it gives CASTLRDRGPPQPQHF.